This T cell receptor beta chain was found in a study of shared clonotypes between healthy human individuals (dated by TCRdb to the early 2020s). General notes on the study: The cohort included a few men and a couple of women between 18 and 49 years of age. For each donor, three plates each were used for CD4 naive and CD4 memory, two plates were used for CD8 naive, and one plate was used for CD8 memory. To estimate repertoire size and how much clonotypes are shared between individuals, the study performed deep sequencing of blood TCR repertoires from roughly five healthy adults. To increase sequencing depth and limit assay-specific biases, TCR repertoire library preparation and sequencing were carried out by different laboratories using diverse techniques. Leukapheresis yielded between about 0.9 and 9.5 billion PBMCs per donor. What the work shows at the level of the full study, not this receptor alone: Rarefaction of sorted-subset datasets indicated incomplete sequencing despite the large sequencing depth. Based on pairwise subsampling, the degree of clonotype sharing among donors was expected to be affected by sequencing depth. Sampling was restricted to blood, and TCR repertoires in tissues likely differ from the TCR repertoires found in blood. Naive subsets generally had larger estimated clonotype richness than memory subsets. When a handful of donors were compared, the shared fraction of clonotypes was roughly 5% for naive CD4, around 3.5% for naive CD8, 2% to 2.5% for memory CD4, and 0.4% for memory CD8. Higher generation probabilities were observed for clonotypes shared by all four sorted-subset donors than for non-shared clonotypes. Because the study included a small number of donors, the genetic and exposure-history diversity represented was limited.

Using the deep immunoSEQ assay, multiplex PCR amplified TCR CDR3 regions from genomic DNA. Extracted genomic DNA from each cell subset was distributed evenly across all wells of several immunoSEQ 96-well plates, and each plate was treated as a replicate. For sorted subsets, 200 to 250 ng of genomic DNA, equivalent to some 30,000 T cell genomes, went into each replicate PCR. Purified libraries were quantified with a Qubit 3.0 fluorometer, sized on a Bioanalyzer 2100, and re-quantified with the KAPA Library Quantification kit. Each immunoSEQ 96-well plate was sequenced on its own single-read 150-cycle Illumina NextSeq 550 flow cell. The paper's data handling went like this. Because the immunoSEQ output included only junctional sequences and no quality scores, the filtering could not be the same as the filtering used for full-length reads. To assign V/J genes and CDR3, sequences were annotated against IMGT germline references using PyIR, a Python wrapper for IgBLAST v1.9. Any read was removed if the V/J assignment was weak (E-value above 1e-6), the CDR3 was missing, or the read contained stop codons, out-of-frame junctions, or ambiguous translated residues. A V3J clonotype was defined by an identical inferred V gene, J gene, and CDR3 amino acid sequence. The percentage overlap between two repertoires was calculated by dividing the number of shared unique clonotypes by the size of the smaller repertoire. Richness of each repertoire was evaluated using RTK rarefaction, the Chao1 estimator, and Recon v2.1 estimates of unobserved clonotypes. For all TCRbeta clonotypes obtained by the gDNA method from four donors, generation probabilities were computed with OLGA. TCRdb retrieved this table from immuneACCESS and kept in-frame rearrangements only. Not all clones are present; in checked studies, unresolved V genes account for under half, and no reason is known for the remainder. V, J and clone size were drawn from that table, and D and trimming were deduced from the DNA. The sample contains a few million clones, more than 90% of them found a single time. The top ten constitute 0.14% of the sample.

Comment on this clone: Its specific antigen is unknown. Per-nucleotide qualities are absent, and no much larger clonotype sits a single base away.

The donors were healthy, HIV-negative adults with no recently reported acute infections or vaccinations. Only Caucasian adults living in Nashville, Tennessee, USA were represented among the donors. CD4+ T cells were enriched by magnetic negative selection, after which naive cells were positively selected on CD45RA and the negative fraction was taken as the memory subset. Blood was collected by leukapheresis, and PBMCs were isolated by Ficoll-Histopaque density gradient centrifugation and then cryopreserved in liquid nitrogen vapor phase. Analytical flow cytometry was used to check the purity and quantity of every magnetically sorted T cell population. Genomic DNA was isolated from every sorted fraction and measured by UV absorbance on a Nanodrop 2000c. For CDR1 and CDR2, the germline V gene lists SQVTM and ANQGSEA. The CDR3, from cysteine to phenylalanine, totals 14 residues. The entry retains the CDR3 DNA only, 42 bases that are in frame from base 1. V is trimmed back by 4 bases and J by 3 bases, and the junction contains 8 bases that no gene match accounts for.

The rearrangement combines TRBV29-1 with TRBJ1-2; 7 junctional bases match TRBD1. The clonotype was recovered from a man younger than 35 in good health. The material sequenced was naive CD4+ T cells sorted from blood. The cell subset or site label, as the study defines it: CD45RA+ positively selected. The CDR3 reads CSVGDRGRYYGYTF. In nucleotide form, the sequence is TGCAGCGTTGGGGATAGGGGGCGATACTATGGCTACACCTTC.